Listed below are T cell receptor beta chains from one sample, sequenced in a study of blood T cell repertoires in COVID-19. Sequencing used immunoSEQ multiplex PCR; TCRdb keeps in-frame clones, though not all of them. This sample has roughly 150,000 clones, with 84% found just once. Sequences were obtained from PBMCs or T cells enriched from blood (not recorded which). The receptors were sampled from a woman in her fifties or sixties who had recovered from COVID-19. The CDR3 runs from the conserved cysteine through the conserved F or W. The D gene is left open where the match is weak. Size tells how often a clone was seen (once, few, many) or the class of an expanded clone, and some rows leave it out.

V	size	D	J	CDR3	DNA
TRBV21-1	-	-	TRBJ1-2	CASSKRRDRGTRDVNYGYTF	TGTGCCAGCAGCAAAAGAAGGGACAGGGGAACGAGAGATGTGAACTATGGCTACACCTTC
TRBV6-2/TRBV6-3	once	-	TRBJ1-6	CASSYSPGKNSPLHF	TGTGCCAGCAGTTACTCGCCAGGAAAAAATTCACCCCTCCACTTT
TRBV7-2	-	-	TRBJ2-3	CASSLRLGGPDTQYF	TGTGCCAGCAGCTTAAGGTTAGGCGGCCCAGATACGCAGTATTTT
TRBV7-8	-	-	TRBJ1-4	CASSLGIPGMGLGGKLFF	TGTGCCAGCAGCTTAGGAATCCCAGGGATGGGACTAGGGGGAAAACTGTTTTTT
TRBV3-1/TRBV3-2	-	-	TRBJ1-1	CASSPPGGRGTEAFF	TGTGCCAGCAGCCCCCCGGGAGGGAGGGGGACTGAAGCTTTCTTT
TRBV29-1	many	-	TRBJ2-7	CSVEEEGPGRYYEQYF	TGCAGCGTTGAAGAGGAGGGGCCGGGACGTTACTACGAGCAGTACTTC
TRBV2	once	TRBD2	TRBJ2-2	CASSEMGGIGELFF	TGTGCCAGCAGTGAGATGGGGGGGATCGGGGAGCTGTTTTTT
TRBV7-8	many	-	TRBJ2-7	CASSLAPGDTYEQYF	TGTGCCAGCAGCTTAGCGCCCGGGGATACCTACGAGCAGTACTTC
TRBV18	-	-	TRBJ1-5	CASSPSGDQPQHF	TGTGCCAGCTCACCAAGCGGGGATCAGCCCCAGCATTTT
TRBV3-1/TRBV3-2	-	TRBD1	TRBJ1-2	CASSQDIRTGGYGYTF	TGTGCCAGCAGCCAAGATATAAGGACAGGGGGCTATGGCTACACCTTC
TRBV10-3	-	-	TRBJ1-5	CAISEAENQPQHF	TGTGCCATCAGTGAGGCAGAAAATCAGCCCCAGCATTTT
TRBV7-2	-	TRBD1	TRBJ2-5	CASSNRDRGGGETQYF	TGTGCCAGCAGCAACCGGGACAGGGGAGGAGGTGAGACCCAGTACTTC
TRBV13	once	-	TRBJ2-1	CASSFRSSYNEQFF	TGTGCCAGCAGCTTTAGGAGTTCCTACAATGAGCAGTTCTTC
TRBV15	-	-	TRBJ1-4	CATSRDIGQNEKLFF	TGTGCCACCAGCAGAGATATAGGACAGAATGAAAAACTGTTTTTT
TRBV18	-	-	TRBJ1-2	CASSPPLSSKGYTF	TGTGCCAGCTCACCACCGCTTAGTTCTAAAGGCTACACCTTC
TRBV28	-	-	TRBJ1-4	CASSSRQTITGEKLFF	TGTGCCAGCAGTTCCCGCCAGACTATAACGGGTGAAAAACTGTTTTTT
TRBV6-5	-	TRBD1	TRBJ1-6	CASTGTAYNSPLHF	TGTGCCAGCACTGGGACAGCCTATAATTCACCCCTCCACTTT
TRBV19	-	TRBD1	TRBJ1-2	CASSTRRGEGQGVYGYTF	TGTGCCAGTAGTACTCGACGAGGGGAAGGACAGGGGGTATATGGCTACACCTTC
TRBV19	-	TRBD1	TRBJ2-7	CASSRRTGVEQYF	TGTGCCAGTAGTAGAAGGACAGGGGTCGAGCAGTACTTC
TRBV6-5	-	-	TRBJ1-5	CASNAVYQPQHF	TGTGCCAGCAACGCAGTCTATCAGCCCCAGCATTTT
TRBV10-3	-	TRBD2	TRBJ2-4	CAISESPPAGVGNKNIQYF	TGTGCCATCAGTGAGTCACCCCCAGCGGGAGTGGGGAACAAAAACATTCAGTACTTC
TRBV19	once	-	TRBJ1-2	CASITATKRALGYGYTF	TGTGCCAGCATCACCGCAACCAAGAGGGCTCTAGGGTATGGCTACACCTTC
TRBV6-4	-	-	TRBJ1-6	CASSDSRGNSPLHF	TGTGCCAGCAGTGATAGTCGGGGGAATTCACCCCTCCACTTT
TRBV7-9	few	-	TRBJ1-1	CASSSLANTEAFF	TGTGCCAGCAGCTCTTTGGCCAACACTGAAGCTTTCTTT
TRBV10-3	-	TRBD2	TRBJ2-1	CASRGSGRSYNEQFF	TGTGCCAGCCGAGGGAGCGGGAGATCCTACAATGAGCAGTTCTTC
TRBV5-1	-	TRBD1	TRBJ2-7	CASSKTGTGGTGEQYF	TGCGCCAGCAGCAAAACCGGGACAGGGGGGACGGGTGAGCAGTACTTC
TRBV28	-	-	TRBJ1-5	CASRDYLGSNQPQHF	TGTGCCAGCAGAGACTACCTGGGGAGCAATCAGCCCCAGCATTTT
TRBV7-9	few	-	TRBJ1-5	CASSLDTGGKGPQHF	TGTGCCAGCAGCTTAGACACGGGAGGGAAGGGGCCCCAGCATTTT
TRBV10-3	few	-	TRBJ1-2	CAISEGAGRSNYGYTF	TGTGCCATCAGTGAAGGGGCAGGCCGGTCAAACTATGGCTACACCTTC
TRBV24-1	once	-	TRBJ1-2	CATSDTWGYTF	TGTGCCACCAGTGATACATGGGGCTACACCTTC
TRBV11-1	-	-	TRBJ1-1	CASSSAGGTEAFF	TGTGCCAGCAGCTCCGCGGGGGGCACTGAAGCTTTCTTT
TRBV24-1	-	TRBD2	TRBJ2-1	CATSDSRGGLNEQFF	TGTGCCACCAGTGATAGCCGGGGGGGGCTAAATGAGCAGTTCTTC
TRBV6-6	-	-	TRBJ1-2	CASRSSGPDRQLSYTF	TGTGCCAGCAGATCCTCAGGGCCCGACAGGCAGTTGAGCTACACCTTC
TRBV5-5	-	TRBD1	TRBJ1-1	CASSFPGQINTEAFF	TGTGCCAGCAGCTTTCCGGGACAGATTAACACTGAAGCTTTCTTT
TRBV4-3	-	-	TRBJ1-6	CASSQESAGNNSPLHF	TGCGCCAGCAGCCAAGAATCTGCAGGGAATAATTCACCCCTCCACTTT
TRBV19	-	-	TRBJ1-5	CASRVGGASNQPQHF	TGTGCCAGTAGGGTTGGGGGGGCTAGCAATCAGCCCCAGCATTTT
TRBV7-9	few	TRBD1	TRBJ1-2	CASSLEGTGANYGYTF	TGTGCCAGCAGCTTAGAAGGGACAGGGGCTAACTATGGCTACACCTTC
TRBV10-3	-	-	TRBJ1-5	CAISESRGSVNQPQHF	TGTGCCATCAGTGAGTCCCGAGGGTCGGTCAATCAGCCCCAGCATTTT
TRBV5-1	-	TRBD1	TRBJ2-3	CASSLGDRVSDTQYF	TGCGCCAGCAGCTTAGGGGACAGGGTCTCAGATACGCAGTATTTT
TRBV9	-	-	TRBJ2-1	CASSVAPGNEQFF	TGTGCCAGCAGCGTAGCTCCGGGCAATGAGCAGTTCTTC
TRBV11-3	-	-	TRBJ2-7	CASSFTGSYEQYF	TGTGCCAGCAGCTTTACCGGGTCCTACGAGCAGTACTTC
TRBV5-1	once	-	TRBJ2-3	CASSPGRVSDTQYF	TGCGCCAGCAGCCCGGGAAGGGTGTCAGATACGCAGTATTTT
TRBV9	once	-	TRBJ2-7	CASSVAQNYPLYEQYF	TGTGCCAGCAGCGTAGCTCAGAATTACCCCCTCTACGAGCAGTACTTC
TRBV6-2/TRBV6-3	-	-	TRBJ2-7	CASSYPPWTSLSYEQYF	TGTGCCAGCAGTTACCCCCCTTGGACAAGTCTTTCCTACGAGCAGTACTTC
TRBV18	-	-	TRBJ2-2	CASSPPTAGELFF	TGTGCCAGCTCACCGCCGACAGCCGGGGAGCTGTTTTTT
TRBV7-2	-	TRBD2	TRBJ2-1	CASRRLAGTYNEQFF	TGTGCCAGCAGGCGACTAGCGGGAACCTACAATGAGCAGTTCTTC
TRBV5-1	-	-	TRBJ2-7	CASSIYNRDRDEQYF	TGCGCCAGCAGCATTTATAACAGGGATAGGGACGAGCAGTACTTC
TRBV18	many	TRBD1	TRBJ2-7	CASSLRRQGALNNDEQYF	TGTGCCAGCTCACTCCGTCGACAGGGGGCGCTAAATAACGACGAGCAGTACTTC
TRBV6-4	-	TRBD1	TRBJ1-2	CASSETGYYGYTF	TGTGCCAGCAGTGAGACAGGGTACTATGGCTACACCTTC
TRBV12-3/TRBV12-4	-	-	TRBJ1-2	CASSSTGNYGYTF	TGTGCCAGCAGTTCTACAGGGAACTATGGCTACACCTTC
TRBV12-3/TRBV12-4	-	-	TRBJ1-1	CASSATGDTEAFF	TGTGCCAGCAGTGCGACGGGAGACACTGAAGCTTTCTTT
TRBV2	few	-	TRBJ2-7	CASSAFPGYEQYF	TGTGCCAGCAGTGCCTTTCCAGGGTACGAGCAGTACTTC
TRBV27	-	-	TRBJ1-5	CARLGLLSNQPQHF	TGTGCCAGATTGGGGCTGCTAAGCAATCAGCCCCAGCATTTT